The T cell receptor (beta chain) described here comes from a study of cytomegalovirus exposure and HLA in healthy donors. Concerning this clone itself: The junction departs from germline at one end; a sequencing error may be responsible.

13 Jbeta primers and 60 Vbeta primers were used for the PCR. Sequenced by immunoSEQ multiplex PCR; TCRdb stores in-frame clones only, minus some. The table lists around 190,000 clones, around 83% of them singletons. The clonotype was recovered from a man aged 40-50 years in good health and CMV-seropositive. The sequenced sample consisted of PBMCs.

The CDR3 here is CASSQDFQGASAKNSQYF. The DNA for the CDR3 is TGCGCCAGCAGCCAAGATTTTCAGGGGGCCTCAGCCAAAAACAGTCAGTACTTC. V usage is TRBV4-3 and J usage is TRBJ2-4, with 8 bases matching TRBD1. The CDR3 totals 18 residues. Germline V gene lookup returns CDR1 LGHNA and CDR2 YSLEER.